The rows below give T cell receptor beta chains drawn from one sample of a study of vaccination and CD4 T cells after COVID-19. TCRdb reprocessed the PCR reads via MiXCR and lists one record per CDR3 protein. The sample carries about 15,000 distinct CDR3 sequences, about three fifths recorded once. The sequences come from CD4+ T cells from blood, collected after SARS-CoV-2 vaccination. The receptors come from a human donor who had recovered from COVID-19. Each CDR3 is given without its conserved first and last residue. Clone size is stated in some rows and not others, as once, few, many or a class when expanded.

j_gene | abundance | v_gene | CDR3aa
TRBJ1-2 | NA | TRBV12-3/TRBV12-4 | ASSNSNYGYT
TRBJ1-1 | NA | TRBV7-2 | ASSLKPGPGARNTEAF
TRBJ1-6 | NA | TRBV5-4 | ASSSQGLRSPLH
TRBJ2-4 | once | TRBV27 | ASRGYQGSKNIQY
TRBJ2-2 | few | TRBV24-1 | ATSRTATGELF
TRBJ2-1 | NA | TRBV23-1 | ASSQRTESQGNNEQF
TRBJ2-3 | few | TRBV24-1 | ATSDFSRSDTQY
TRBJ1-2 | NA | TRBV7-8 | ASSLLAAGPYGYT
TRBJ2-3 | NA | TRBV28 | ASSLRELAGPDTQY
TRBJ2-3 | NA | TRBV30 | AWSVDRWGTDTQY
TRBJ2-2 | few | TRBV4-3 | ASSQDAGWGGRTGELF
TRBJ1-5 | few | TRBV18 | ASSPDSGNQPQH
TRBJ1-2 | NA | TRBV6-1 | ASSETVRYT
TRBJ2-7 | few | TRBV7-2 | ASSLTGRQAPN
TRBJ2-3 | NA | TRBV25-1 | ASKGQGGGTDTQY
TRBJ1-6 | NA | TRBV10-2 | ASKVAGQANSPLH
TRBJ2-1 | NA | TRBV7-3 | ASSLMGSSYNEQF
TRBJ1-2 | NA | TRBV28 | ASSYSVSNYGYT
TRBJ1-5 | NA | TRBV19 | AGGTGTDNQPQH
TRBJ1-5 | NA | TRBV6-1 | ASSVLGTGTEPQH
TRBJ2-2 | NA | TRBV5-1 | ASSPGQGVTGELF
TRBJ2-7 | NA | TRBV19 | ASSIGQGGNEQY
TRBJ1-5 | NA | TRBV27 | ASGYRGGNQPQH
TRBJ2-7 | NA | TRBV10-2 | ASSGTYLTHEQY
TRBJ1-2 | few | TRBV7-3 | ASSQDRDYGYT
TRBJ1-5 | NA | TRBV6-2/TRBV6-3 | ASSLQGAHQPQH
TRBJ1-5 | NA | TRBV28 | ASRTAYWTVADQPQH
TRBJ2-3 | NA | TRBV7-8 | ASSQTRTVGTDTQY
TRBJ2-3 | few | TRBV20-1 | SARFRDTQY
TRBJ1-5 | few | TRBV6-1 | ASRPRSRGRLQGQPQH
TRBJ2-5 | NA | TRBV6-2/TRBV6-3 | ASLGRRTHQETQY
TRBJ1-4 | NA | TRBV2 | ASSEGTTNEKLF
TRBJ2-7 | NA | TRBV18 | ASSPLGATAGYEQY